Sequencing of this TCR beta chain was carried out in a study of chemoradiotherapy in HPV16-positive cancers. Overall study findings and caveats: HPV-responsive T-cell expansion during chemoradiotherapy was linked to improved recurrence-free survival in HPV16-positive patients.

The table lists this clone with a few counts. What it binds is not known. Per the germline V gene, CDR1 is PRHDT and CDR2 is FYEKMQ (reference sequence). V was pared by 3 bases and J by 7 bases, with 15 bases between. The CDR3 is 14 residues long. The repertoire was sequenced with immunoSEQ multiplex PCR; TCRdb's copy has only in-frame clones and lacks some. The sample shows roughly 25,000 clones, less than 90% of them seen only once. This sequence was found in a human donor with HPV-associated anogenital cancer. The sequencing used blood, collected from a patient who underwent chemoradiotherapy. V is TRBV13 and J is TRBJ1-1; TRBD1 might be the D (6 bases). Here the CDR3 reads CASSFTQGLGEAFF. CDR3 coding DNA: TGTGCCAGCAGCTTTACCCAGGGGCTGGGTGAAGCTTTCTTT.